This T cell receptor (beta chain) was retrieved from a study of CD8+CD57+ T cells in acquired aplastic anemia. As for the study in general: Recorded DNA amounts for sorted CD4+ and CD8+ cells had an average of approximately 3 ug. The study obtained 9 million to 13 million reads on average for CD4+ cells from healthy donors.

This clonotype was seen a single time. Its antigen remains unidentified. Study-wide points: Both patients and controls carried the same twenty-nine CD8+ CDR3 sequences.

V was shortened by 0 bases and J by 4 bases, with 7 bases between the two germline ends. The CDR3 sequence is 14 residues long. Germline assignment: CDR1 SGHRS and CDR2 YFSETQ. For CDR3 and TCR beta VDJ profiling, genomic DNA was the template used. TCRdb used MiXCR to reprocess the reads, holding one entry per CDR3 protein. The sample lists 120,000 or so distinct CDR3 sequences, 48% occurring once. Sequencing was performed on sorted CD4+, CD8+, or CD8+CD57+ T cells (not recorded which) from PBMCs. The J gene is TRBJ2-2, the V gene TRBV5-1, with no clear D. This TCR derives from a human donor in good health, serving as a control. CDR3 sequence: CASSLVQPTGELFF. For the CDR3, the DNA is TGCGCCAGCAGCTTGGTCCAACCCACCGGGGAGCTGTTTTTT.